The rows below give T cell receptor beta chains drawn from one sample of a study of PD-1 blockade in classical Hodgkin lymphoma. This table comes from immunoSEQ multiplex PCR, and its TCRdb copy is limited to in-frame clones, with some not included. The table lists 110,000 or so clones, roughly nine tenths of them singletons, with around 17% in the top ten. The material was peripheral blood mononuclear cells (PBMCs), obtained before the fourth cycle of nivolumab. The receptors here all came from a human donor with classical Hodgkin lymphoma. The CDR3 runs from the conserved cysteine through the conserved F or W. The D gene is left open where the match is weak. Not every row has a clone size; where given, it reads once, few, many or a size class.

CDR3: CASSPTGQQNTEAFF
DNA: TGTGCCAGCTCACCGACAGGGCAACAGAACACTGAAGCTTTCTTT
D: TRBD1
size: NA
V: TRBV18
J: TRBJ1-1

CDR3: CASSYRLLPGGNGYTF
DNA: TGTGCCAGCAGTTACCGACTTTTGCCAGGGGGAAATGGCTACACCTTC
D: TRBD1
size: NA
V: TRBV6-5
J: TRBJ1-2

CDR3: CATSRSGRTGNTIYF
DNA: TGTGCCACCAGCAGGTCAGGACGGACTGGAAACACCATATATTTT
D: NA
size: NA
V: TRBV15
J: TRBJ1-3

CDR3: CASSLVAGVNEQFF
DNA: TGTGCCAGCAGCTTAGTAGCGGGAGTCAATGAGCAGTTCTTC
D: TRBD2
size: NA
V: TRBV11-2
J: TRBJ2-1

CDR3: CASSGRGLTTDTQYF
DNA: TGTGCCAGCAGCGGGCGGGGGCTCACCACAGATACGCAGTATTTT
D: NA
size: NA
V: TRBV2
J: TRBJ2-3

CDR3: CASSPRGNPRSGNEQFF
DNA: TGTGCCAGCTCACCACGGGGGAACCCCCGCTCTGGCAATGAGCAGTTCTTC
D: NA
size: NA
V: TRBV18
J: TRBJ2-1

CDR3: CASSVERNQDTQYF
DNA: TGTGCCAGCAGCGTAGAAAGGAACCAAGACACGCAGTATTTT
D: NA
size: NA
V: TRBV9
J: TRBJ2-3

CDR3: CASSSGNQPQHF
DNA: TGTGCCAGCAGCTCTGGAAATCAGCCCCAGCATTTT
D: NA
size: few
V: TRBV7-2
J: TRBJ1-5

CDR3: CASSRGDEQYF
DNA: TGTGCCAGCAGCCGGGGGGACGAGCAGTACTTC
D: NA
size: NA
V: TRBV4-2
J: TRBJ2-7

CDR3: CASSYSGRAQYF
DNA: TGTGCCAGCAGTTATAGCGGGAGGGCCCAGTACTTC
D: TRBD2
size: NA
V: TRBV6-5
J: TRBJ2-5

CDR3: CASSSSWGNTEAFF
DNA: TGTGCCAGCAGCTCCAGTTGGGGAAACACTGAAGCTTTCTTT
D: NA
size: NA
V: TRBV11-2
J: TRBJ1-1

CDR3: CASSADRVGEQYF
DNA: TGCGCCAGCAGCGCGGACAGGGTGGGAGAGCAGTACTTC
D: TRBD1
size: NA
V: TRBV5-1
J: TRBJ2-7

CDR3: CASSLVAGLDTGELFF
DNA: TGTGCCAGCAGCTTAGTGGCAGGGCTAGACACCGGGGAGCTGTTTTTT
D: NA
size: NA
V: TRBV7-2
J: TRBJ2-2

CDR3: CASSRDYEQYF
DNA: TGTGCCAGCAGTCGGGACTACGAGCAGTACTTC
D: NA
size: NA
V: TRBV7-9
J: TRBJ2-7

CDR3: CASSEMPSEAFF
DNA: TGCGCCAGCAGTGAGATGCCAAGCGAAGCTTTCTTT
D: NA
size: NA
V: TRBV10-2
J: TRBJ1-1

CDR3: CASSLASGKNTGELFF
DNA: TGTGCCAGCAGCTTAGCTAGCGGGAAGAACACCGGGGAGCTGTTTTTT
D: TRBD2
size: NA
V: TRBV7-2
J: TRBJ2-2

CDR3: CATSRGEDSNYGYTF
DNA: TGTGCCACCAGCAGAGGGGAGGATTCGAACTATGGCTACACCTTC
D: NA
size: NA
V: TRBV15
J: TRBJ1-2

CDR3: CAISASTGGADGYTF
DNA: TGTGCCATCAGTGCATCGACAGGGGGCGCGGATGGCTACACCTTC
D: TRBD1
size: once
V: TRBV10-3
J: TRBJ1-2

CDR3: CASSLALGFTEAFF
DNA: TGTGCCAGCAGCTTGGCTCTAGGGTTTACTGAAGCTTTCTTT
D: NA
size: NA
V: TRBV5-6
J: TRBJ1-1

CDR3: CAWSPSGSNEQFF
DNA: TGTGCCTGGAGCCCCAGCGGGAGCAATGAGCAGTTCTTC
D: TRBD2
size: NA
V: TRBV30
J: TRBJ2-1

CDR3: CASSPGGTYNEQFF
DNA: TGTGCCAGCTCACCGGGCGGGACGTACAATGAGCAGTTCTTC
D: NA
size: NA
V: TRBV18
J: TRBJ2-1

CDR3: CASSLGQSYEQYF
DNA: TGTGCCAGCAGCCTCGGACAGTCCTACGAGCAGTACTTC
D: NA
size: NA
V: TRBV2
J: TRBJ2-7

CDR3: CASSSQGFFDTEAFF
DNA: TGTGCCAGCAGTTCGCAGGGATTCTTTGACACTGAAGCTTTCTTT
D: NA
size: NA
V: TRBV27
J: TRBJ1-1

CDR3: CASSETSGTDTQYF
DNA: TGTGCCAGCAGCGAGACTAGCGGGACAGATACGCAGTATTTT
D: TRBD2
size: NA
V: TRBV9
J: TRBJ2-3

CDR3: CASSYSRRHYEQYF
DNA: TGTGCCAGCAGTTACTCGAGGAGACACTACGAGCAGTACTTC
D: NA
size: NA
V: TRBV6-5
J: TRBJ2-7

CDR3: CASSYSGGQFF
DNA: TGTGCCAGCAGTTACTCGGGGGGGCAGTTCTTC
D: NA
size: NA
V: TRBV6-5
J: TRBJ2-1

CDR3: CASSVGQKNYEQYF
DNA: TGTGCCAGCAGCGTTGGGCAGAAAAACTACGAGCAGTACTTC
D: NA
size: NA
V: TRBV9
J: TRBJ2-7

CDR3: CAISWTGPTEAFF
DNA: TGTGCCATCAGTTGGACCGGCCCCACTGAAGCTTTCTTT
D: NA
size: NA
V: TRBV10-3
J: TRBJ1-1

CDR3: CASSPGQARIPPSGNTIYF
DNA: TGTGCCAGTAGCCCGGGACAGGCACGGATTCCGCCATCTGGAAACACCATATATTTT
D: TRBD1
size: NA
V: TRBV19
J: TRBJ1-3

CDR3: CASSQTFGGANGELFF
DNA: TGTGCCAGCAGCCAAACCTTCGGGGGCGCTAACGGGGAGCTGTTTTTT
D: NA
size: NA
V: TRBV4-2
J: TRBJ2-2

CDR3: CASRRTGTGELFF
DNA: TGTGCCAGCCGGAGGACAGGCACCGGGGAGCTGTTTTTT
D: TRBD1
size: once
V: TRBV2
J: TRBJ2-2

CDR3: CAISERKRYPTSEQFF
DNA: TGTGCCATCAGTGAGAGGAAGAGATACCCGACGAGTGAGCAGTTCTTC
D: NA
size: NA
V: TRBV10-3
J: TRBJ2-1

CDR3: CASSFSTVGTGELFF
DNA: TGTGCCAGCAGCTTTTCAACCGTTGGGACCGGGGAGCTGTTTTTT
D: NA
size: NA
V: TRBV7-2
J: TRBJ2-2

CDR3: CASSVGGVPDTQYF
DNA: TGTGCCAGCAGCGTAGGGGGCGTCCCAGATACGCAGTATTTT
D: NA
size: NA
V: TRBV9
J: TRBJ2-3

CDR3: CASSLDRGSLTLHF
DNA: TGCGCCAGCAGCTTGGACAGGGGGAGTCTAACCCTCCACTTT
D: TRBD1
size: NA
V: TRBV5-1
J: TRBJ1-6

CDR3: CASSLAFSSYEQYF
DNA: TGTGCCAGCAGCTTGGCCTTCTCCTCCTACGAGCAGTACTTC
D: NA
size: NA
V: TRBV25-1
J: TRBJ2-7

CDR3: CASASGATSRQYF
DNA: TGTGCTAGTGCTTCGGGTGCGACGTCTCGGCAGTACTTC
D: NA
size: NA
V: TRBV12-5
J: TRBJ2-7

CDR3: CASSREQGFLNTEAFF
DNA: TGTGCCAGCTCACGAGAACAGGGGTTCTTGAACACTGAAGCTTTCTTT
D: TRBD1
size: NA
V: TRBV18
J: TRBJ1-1

CDR3: CASSGQAGLPYEQYF
DNA: TGTGCCAGCAGCGGACAAGCGGGGCTGCCTTACGAGCAGTACTTC
D: TRBD2
size: few
V: TRBV11-2
J: TRBJ2-7

CDR3: CASSLGAGSNYEQYF
DNA: TGTGCCAGCAGCTTAGGGGCTGGGAGCAACTACGAGCAGTACTTC
D: NA
size: NA
V: TRBV7-2
J: TRBJ2-7

CDR3: CSARISYEQYF
DNA: TGCAGTGCTAGAATCTCCTACGAGCAGTACTTC
D: NA
size: NA
V: TRBV20-1
J: TRBJ2-7

CDR3: CASGRDYDGREQYF
DNA: TGTGCCAGCGGCCGGGACTACGATGGGAGGGAGCAGTACTTC
D: TRBD2
size: NA
V: TRBV25-1
J: TRBJ2-7

CDR3: CATSSTGGGPTNEKLFF
DNA: TGTGCCACCAGCAGCACTGGGGGGGGACCAACTAATGAAAAACTGTTTTTT
D: NA
size: NA
V: TRBV15
J: TRBJ1-4

CDR3: CASSLRDNQPQHF
DNA: TGTGCCAGTAGTCTCAGGGATAATCAGCCCCAGCATTTT
D: NA
size: NA
V: TRBV19
J: TRBJ1-5

CDR3: CASSLEGAGANTIYF
DNA: TGTGCCAGCAGCTTAGAAGGTGCTGGGGCAAACACCATATATTTT
D: NA
size: NA
V: TRBV7-6
J: TRBJ1-3

CDR3: CASSPSLSYEQYF
DNA: TGTGCCAGCAGCCCAAGTTTAAGCTACGAGCAGTACTTC
D: NA
size: NA
V: TRBV7-9
J: TRBJ2-7

CDR3: CASSQVHRSSSPLHF
DNA: TGCGCCAGCAGCCAAGTTCACAGGTCGAGTTCACCCCTCCACTTT
D: NA
size: NA
V: TRBV4-1
J: TRBJ1-6

CDR3: CASRSEPTEVDTEAFF
DNA: TGTGCCAGCAGGTCCGAACCAACAGAGGTCGACACTGAAGCTTTCTTT
D: NA
size: NA
V: TRBV7-9
J: TRBJ1-1

CDR3: CASSEAQRPETQYF
DNA: TGTGCCAGCTCCGAAGCGCAGCGACCAGAGACCCAGTACTTC
D: NA
size: NA
V: TRBV18
J: TRBJ2-5

CDR3: CASSLAPSGSSYEQYF
DNA: TGCGCCAGCAGCTTGGCCCCTAGCGGGAGCTCCTACGAGCAGTACTTC
D: TRBD2
size: NA
V: TRBV5-1
J: TRBJ2-7

CDR3: CASSHASGMSSYNEQFF
DNA: TGCGCCAGCAGCCATGCCTCCGGGATGAGCTCCTACAATGAGCAGTTCTTC
D: NA
size: NA
V: TRBV4-1
J: TRBJ2-1

CDR3: CASSLGYRGLFTEAFF
DNA: TGCGCCAGCAGCTTGGGATACAGGGGGCTATTCACTGAAGCTTTCTTT
D: TRBD1
size: NA
V: TRBV5-1
J: TRBJ1-1

CDR3: CASSPSPRYGNEKLFF
DNA: TGTGCCAGCAGCCCCTCCCCGAGGTACGGCAATGAAAAACTGTTTTTT
D: NA
size: NA
V: TRBV5-8
J: TRBJ1-4

CDR3: CASSSGTGPYEQYF
DNA: TGTGCCAGCAGCTCTGGAACAGGGCCCTACGAGCAGTACTTC
D: NA
size: once
V: TRBV5-5
J: TRBJ2-7

CDR3: CAWSGGEGYEQYF
DNA: TGTGCCTGGAGTGGAGGCGAGGGCTACGAGCAGTACTTC
D: NA
size: NA
V: TRBV30
J: TRBJ2-7

CDR3: CASSQEAEDYSTVTDTDTQYF
DNA: TGTGCCAGCAGCCAAGAGGCCGAGGACTATTCTACAGTCACAGACACAGATACGCAGTATTTT
D: NA
size: once
V: TRBV14
J: TRBJ2-3

CDR3: CAFGQASYEQYF
DNA: TGTGCCTTTGGACAGGCCTCCTACGAGCAGTACTTC
D: TRBD1
size: NA
V: TRBV30
J: TRBJ2-7

CDR3: CASSWGRGLDTEAFF
DNA: TGCGCCAGCAGCTGGGGCAGGGGGCTTGACACTGAAGCTTTCTTT
D: TRBD1
size: NA
V: TRBV5-1
J: TRBJ1-1

CDR3: CATSAGRGAGKFTGELFF
DNA: TGTGCCACCTCCGCGGGCCGGGGGGCGGGAAAATTCACCGGGGAGCTGTTTTTT
D: NA
size: NA
V: TRBV13
J: TRBJ2-2